This T cell receptor (beta chain) emerged from a study of graft-versus-host responses after intestinal transplantation. Study in general: Anti-thymocyte globulin served as induction for all recipients, who then took tacrolimus and steroids for about 3 years.

Responder cells labeled with CFSE (roughly 200,000) were co-plated with irradiated stimulator cells labeled with violet dye (roughly 200,000). Germline V gene sequence: CDR1 SEHNR, CDR2 FQNEAQ (reference sequence). The CDR3 consists of 13 residues. V was clipped by 6 bases and J by 6 bases, with 13 bases between them. Here immunoSEQ multiplex PCR was the method, and the copy in TCRdb shows in-frame clones only, minus some. The sample carries under 15,000 clones, 30% to 40% recorded once. The chain uses TRBV7-9 and TRBJ2-3; maybe TRBD2 (5 bases). The clonotype comes from a human patient who received an intestinal transplant. This material consisted of alloreactive CD8+ T cells from a mixed lymphocyte reaction culture, taken before intestinal transplant. The subset was: CFSE-low proliferating T cells sorted from roughly six-day pre-transplant mixed lymphocyte reaction (GvH or HvG direction). The CDR3 sequence is CASSFPTGDTQYF. Written as DNA, the CDR3 is TGTGCCAGCAGTTTTCCTACGGGGGATACGCAGTATTTT.